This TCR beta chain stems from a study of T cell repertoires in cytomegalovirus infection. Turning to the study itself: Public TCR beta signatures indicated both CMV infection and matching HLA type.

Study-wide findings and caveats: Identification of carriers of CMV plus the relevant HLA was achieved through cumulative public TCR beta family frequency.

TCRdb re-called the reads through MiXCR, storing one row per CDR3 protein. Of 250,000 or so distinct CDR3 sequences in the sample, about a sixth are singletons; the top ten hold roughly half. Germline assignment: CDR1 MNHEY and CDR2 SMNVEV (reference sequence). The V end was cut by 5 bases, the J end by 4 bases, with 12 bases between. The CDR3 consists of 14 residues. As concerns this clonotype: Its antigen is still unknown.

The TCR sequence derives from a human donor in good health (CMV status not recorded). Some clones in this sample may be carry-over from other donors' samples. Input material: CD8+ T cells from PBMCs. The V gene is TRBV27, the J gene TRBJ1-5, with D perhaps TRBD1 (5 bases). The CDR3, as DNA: TGTGCCAGCAGTCCGGCGGGGGTAAATCAGCCCCAGCATTTT. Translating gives CASSPAGVNQPQHF.